The rows below give T cell receptor beta chains drawn from one sample of a study of cytomegalovirus exposure and HLA in healthy donors. Repertoires were generated with immunoSEQ multiplex PCR, while TCRdb's copy carries only in-frame clones and drops some. The data hold hundreds of thousands of clones, with approximately 79% observed a single time. Sequenced material: PBMCs. The receptors here all came from a girl aged 2-10 years in good health and CMV-seronegative. Each CDR3 is given with its conserved first and last residue. Fields, in order: V gene, clone size, CDR3 protein. Rows may omit the clone size; those that give it use once, few, many or a size class.

v_call: TRBV28; clone_size: -; cdr3_aa: CASRGGQTGTSGEITTLLVHEQFF
v_call: TRBV5-6; clone_size: -; cdr3_aa: CASRETGFQETQYF
v_call: TRBV10-3; clone_size: -; cdr3_aa: CAISEPPGQASYEQYF
v_call: TRBV18; clone_size: -; cdr3_aa: CASSPRRGDTGELFF
v_call: TRBV4-1; clone_size: -; cdr3_aa: CASSQEAREGGTDTQYF
v_call: TRBV19; clone_size: -; cdr3_aa: CASSRDGSSYNEQFF
v_call: TRBV4-1; clone_size: -; cdr3_aa: CASSQELALSSYEQYF
v_call: TRBV10-2; clone_size: -; cdr3_aa: CASRGTSDRYNEQFF
v_call: TRBV6-5; clone_size: few; cdr3_aa: CASRTTGGGYYEQYF
v_call: TRBV5-4; clone_size: -; cdr3_aa: CASSPGRTGPLNYGYTF
v_call: TRBV19; clone_size: -; cdr3_aa: CATRAGDRGYTF
v_call: TRBV5-4; clone_size: -; cdr3_aa: CASSLPGTSGTDTQYF
v_call: TRBV6-5; clone_size: -; cdr3_aa: CASSYRERGGYEQYF
v_call: TRBV6-5; clone_size: -; cdr3_aa: CASSYSLAGAGSTIYF
v_call: TRBV6-1; clone_size: -; cdr3_aa: CASRGYQGGTEAFF
v_call: TRBV2; clone_size: once; cdr3_aa: CASNGGQGGYTF
v_call: TRBV6-1; clone_size: -; cdr3_aa: CASNPTGWGAFF
v_call: TRBV27; clone_size: few; cdr3_aa: CASSFSGGSQPQHF
v_call: TRBV5-6; clone_size: once; cdr3_aa: CASSLDPQETQYF
v_call: TRBV5-1; clone_size: -; cdr3_aa: CASSLTQSQETQYF
v_call: TRBV2; clone_size: -; cdr3_aa: CASSGRWSYEQYF
v_call: TRBV6-5; clone_size: -; cdr3_aa: CASSSGTGGGNYGYTF
v_call: TRBV4-2; clone_size: -; cdr3_aa: CASSKRLAGPNNEQFF
v_call: TRBV5-4; clone_size: -; cdr3_aa: CASSPPASSADTQYF
v_call: TRBV5-1; clone_size: -; cdr3_aa: CASSPRLGLGYEQYF
v_call: TRBV15; clone_size: few; cdr3_aa: CATGTSVYNEQFF
v_call: TRBV5-1; clone_size: -; cdr3_aa: CASSETGEVNEKLFF
v_call: TRBV27; clone_size: -; cdr3_aa: CASSPGQTFVGAFF
v_call: TRBV25-1; clone_size: -; cdr3_aa: CASSGGKNEQYF
v_call: TRBV18; clone_size: -; cdr3_aa: CASSPYPTGVDLGYGYTF
v_call: TRBV11-2; clone_size: -; cdr3_aa: CASSQDWGTDTQYF
v_call: TRBV5-1; clone_size: once; cdr3_aa: CASSSQVVQETQYF
v_call: TRBV4-1; clone_size: -; cdr3_aa: CASSLGPGPSYNEQFF
v_call: TRBV27; clone_size: -; cdr3_aa: CASSSAGGEQYF
v_call: TRBV14; clone_size: few; cdr3_aa: CASSQGSRSYEQYF
v_call: TRBV7-9; clone_size: -; cdr3_aa: CSSSHSNQPQHF
v_call: TRBV2; clone_size: -; cdr3_aa: CASLRDRGLSDTQYF
v_call: TRBV7-9; clone_size: -; cdr3_aa: CASSQREAFF